What follows are 15 T cell receptor beta chains derived from one specimen sequenced in a study of T-cell memory formation after mild COVID-19. Each CDR3 protein gets one entry after TCRdb re-called the 5' RACE reads with MiXCR. The sample gives more than 300,000 distinct CDR3 sequences, 13% to 15% of which show up once; around 20% is in the top ten. The sequencing sample was made of PBMCs or a T cell subset sorted from them (not recorded which). Receptors originate from a man between 18 and 29 years old who had mild COVID-19 (a few samples of this study predate the infection). Cell type and time point are not known.

The chain has TRBV7-2 and TRBJ2-1, with a tentative D call TRBD2 (8 bases). This CDR3 comprises 15 residues. The germline V and J ends were trimmed by 7 bases and 8 bases, with 21 bases remaining between them. CDR1 and CDR2 from the germline V gene are SGHTA and FQGNSA. Here the CDR3 DNA reads TGTGCCAGCAACAGGGGACTAGTTCGGGTCCATGAGCAGTTCTTC. It is translated as CASNRGLVRVHEQFF.

There are a few counts of this clonotype. V usage is TRBV12-3 or TRBV12-4 and J usage is TRBJ2-7; D unclear. The CDR3 is made up of 14 amino acids. Trimming removed 1 base at V and 3 bases at J, with 10 bases between. The DNA for the CDR3 is TGTGCCAGCAGTTTAGGGCTCATAAACTACGAGCAGTACGTC. Translated: CASSLGLINYEQYV.

The rearrangement joins TRBV9 to TRBJ1-1; D remains unclear. The V end lost 1 base, the J end lost 5 bases, and 12 bases lay between the germline ends. The CDR3 runs to 14 residues. Germline values: CDR1 SGDLS, CDR2 YYNGEE. The CDR3 spells CASSVYRGGTEAFF. As DNA, the CDR3 is TGTGCCAGCAGCGTATACCGGGGAGGAACTGAAGCTTTCTTT.

This clonotype was detected only a few times. CDR3 sequence reads: CASTGQPSSYEQYV. The CDR3 nucleotides are TGCGCCAGCACGGGCCAGCCTAGCTCCTACGAGCAGTACGTC. V is TRBV5-1 and J is TRBJ2-7; D is uncertain. The V gene's germline CDR1 is SGHRS and CDR2 YFSETQ. V lost 6 bases, J lost 0 bases, and 13 bases lay in between. The CDR3 has 14 amino acids.

This clonotype was detected only a few times. V gene TRBV20-1 combines with J gene TRBJ2-3; 8 nucleotides match TRBD1. J lost 3 bases, V lost 5 bases, and 10 bases had no gene match. Germline assignment: CDR1 DFQATT and CDR2 SNEGSKA (reference sequence). The CDR3 is 15 amino acids. CDR3 residues: CSAPSQGAGTDTQYF. The CDR3 DNA reads as TGCAGTGCTCCGTCCCAGGGGGCTGGTACAGATACGCAGTATTTT.

This clonotype was found many times. The chain is built from TRBV13 and TRBJ2-7; maybe TRBD2 (5 bases). The germline CDR1 and CDR2 sequences are PRHDT and FYEKMQ (reference sequence). This CDR3 spans 15 amino acids. Trimming took off 9 bases at V and 2 bases at J, with 20 bases between the two ends. Here the CDR3 reads CASMATEGRTYEQYF. As DNA, the CDR3 is TGTGCCAGTATGGCCACCGAGGGTAGAACCTACGAGCAGTACTTC.

The chain joins TRBV5-1 to TRBJ2-7; no definite D call. CDR3 size: 13 residues. V was shortened by 0 bases and J by 4 bases, with 8 bases between the two germline ends. The germline V gene has CDR1 SGHRS and CDR2 YFSETQ. The CDR3 coding sequence is TGCGCCAGCAGCTTGGATGGGGTTTACGAGCAGTACTTC. It specifies CASSLDGVYEQYF.

J is TRBJ2-5 and V is TRBV6-6; D is ambiguous. This CDR3 contains 16 residues. CDR1 MNHNY and CDR2 SVGAGI come from the germline V gene (reference sequence). Trimming left V 2 bases short and J 0 bases short, with 13 bases between. CDR3 coding DNA: TGTGCCAGCAGTTACGGAAGGGTGGGGTACCAAGAGACCCAGTACTTC. This translates into CASSYGRVGYQETQYF.

The CDR3 DNA sequence: TGTGCCAGCAGTAACTACAGGGATAGTGTCGGCTACACCTTC. As protein: CASSNYRDSVGYTF. V gene TRBV6-6 combines with J gene TRBJ1-2, with D perhaps TRBD1 (6 bases). Per the germline V gene, CDR1 is MNHNY and CDR2 is SVGAGI (reference sequence). The CDR3 totals 14 residues. With 5 bases removed from V and 8 bases from J, the gap between germline ends came to 18 bases.

V gene TRBV27 combines with J gene TRBJ2-5; 9 bases match TRBD2. The V gene's germline CDR1 is MNHEY and CDR2 SMNVEV (reference sequence). The J segment lost 4 bases and the V segment lost 6 bases, leaving 9 bases of the junction unmatched. The CDR3 is made up of 15 amino acids. This CDR3 is CASRSSGGRGETQYF. The DNA of the CDR3 is TGTGCCAGCAGAAGTAGCGGGGGCAGGGGAGAGACCCAGTACTTC.

The rearrangement links TRBV5-1 to TRBJ1-1; 10 bases line up with TRBD1. The CDR3 runs to 13 residues. With V trimmed by 4 bases and J by 11 bases, 8 bases remained unmatched. CDR1 is SGHRS and CDR2 is YFSETQ in the germline V gene. The CDR3 loop is CASSATGTGDAFF. The DNA for the CDR3 is TGCGCCAGCAGCGCTACCGGGACAGGGGACGCTTTCTTT.

As to this clonotype: Since the CDR3 does not end with the conserved phenylalanine or tryptophan, this likely comes from a read error. The chain has TRBV12-3 or TRBV12-4 and TRBJ2-1, with 9 bases that match TRBD1. CDR3 length: 15 amino acids. V shed 3 bases and J 9 bases; nucleotides not matched to a gene: 9. This CDR3 is CASSFRTQGAGEQFL. The CDR3 nucleotides read TGTGCCAGCAGTTTCAGGACACAGGGGGCGGGTGAGCAGTTCCTC.

The V call is TRBV7-8, the J call TRBJ1-5; 9 bases map to TRBD1. Germline V gives CDR1 SGHVS, CDR2 FQNEAQ. After removal of 4 bases from V and 6 bases from J, the junction contained 7 bases not matched to a gene. The CDR3 loop spans 15 amino acids. The CDR3 DNA follows: TGTGCCAGCAGCTCGTTGGACAGGGGCTCTCAGCCCCAGCATTTT. Amino acid sequence: CASSSLDRGSQPQHF.

The chain couples TRBV6-2 or TRBV6-3 to TRBJ1-1; no clear D gene. The CDR3 loop spans 15 amino acids. CDR1 MNHEY and CDR2 SVGEGT come from the germline V gene. Trimming took off 2 bases at V and 4 bases at J, with 14 bases between the two ends. CDR3 nucleotides: TGTGCCAGCAGTTACATGCCCTCCGGGGTCACTGAAGCTTTCTTT. This translates into CASSYMPSGVTEAFF.

At least ten counts were recorded for this clonotype. This rearrangement joins TRBV7-2 to TRBJ2-1; 8 bases match TRBD1. The CDR3 runs 15 residues. CDR1 is SGHTA, CDR2 FQGNSA, per germline. V lost 1 base, J lost 4 bases, and 3 bases stayed unmatched. CDR3 sequence reads: CASSLGTGMYNEQFF. The CDR3 DNA is TGTGCCAGCAGCTTAGGGACAGGGATGTACAATGAGCAGTTCTTC.